The next 13 T cell receptor beta chains were all read from a single sample in a study of T cell changes during pregnancy in multiple sclerosis. Repertoires were generated with immunoSEQ multiplex PCR, while TCRdb's copy carries only in-frame clones and drops some. This sample has fewer than 40,000 clones, with 90% found just once. The starting material was CD8+ T cells from peripheral blood mononuclear cells, obtained after pregnancy. Receptors were obtained from a female donor with multiple sclerosis, enrolled in a pregnancy study.

The rearrangement uses TRBV6-1 and TRBJ1-3; D remains ambiguous. This CDR3 contains 14 residues. Germline values: CDR1 MNHNS, CDR2 SASEGT. V was trimmed by 2 bases and J by 8 bases, leaving 13 bases between them. The DNA for the CDR3 is TGTGCCAGCAGTGAATTGTATGATCTATACACCATATATTTT. Translation gives CASSELYDLYTIYF.

The chain combines TRBV13 with TRBJ2-7, with 8 bases identical to TRBD2. The CDR3 loop spans 15 amino acids. Trimming removed 2 bases from V and 2 bases from J; junction bases left unmatched: 5. Germline loops: CDR1 PRHDT, CDR2 FYEKMQ (reference sequence). Here the CDR3 DNA reads TGTGCCAGCAGCTTAATCAGCGGGGGTACCTACGAGCAGTACTTC. It is translated as CASSLISGGTYEQYF. The full variable domain, rest sourced from reference TRBV13 and TRBJ2-7, is AAGVIQSPRHLIKEKRETATLKCYPIPRHDTVYWYQQGPGQDPQFLISFYEKMQSDKGSIPDRFSAQQFSDYHSELNMSSLELGDSALYFCASSLISGGTYEQYFGPGTRLTVT.

The chain has TRBV6-6 and TRBJ1-1; no clear D gene. Per the germline V gene, CDR1 is MNHNY and CDR2 is SVGAGI (reference sequence). Trimming removed 0 bases at V and 5 bases at J, with 4 bases between. The CDR3 spans 12 residues. The CDR3 reads CASSYSRTEAFF. In DNA, the CDR3 is TGTGCCAGCAGTTACTCGCGTACTGAAGCTTTCTTT.

The chain uses TRBV5-1 and TRBJ2-1; D ambiguous. The CDR3 is 14 amino acids. V was shortened by 0 bases and J by 9 bases, with 13 bases between the two germline ends. The germline CDR1 and CDR2 sequences are SGHRS and YFSETQ. CDR3 residues: CASSLEASAAEQFF. As DNA, the CDR3 is TGCGCCAGCAGCTTGGAGGCAAGCGCGGCTGAGCAGTTCTTC.

This chain connects TRBV30 to TRBJ1-2; TRBD1 might be the D (5 bases). Germline CDR1 GTSNPN, CDR2 SVGIG (reference sequence). V was pared by 1 base and J by 6 bases, with 6 bases between. The CDR3 contains 11 residues. CDR3 amino acids: CAWSAGDGYTF. DNA of the CDR3: TGTGCCTGGAGTGCGGGGGATGGCTACACCTTC.

The chain carries TRBV29-1 and TRBJ2-3, with D possibly TRBD1 on 5 matching bases. The length of the CDR3 is 13 residues. V lost 1 base and J 4 bases, leaving 9 bases between the germline ends. Germline loops: CDR1 SQVTM, CDR2 ANQGSEA. The DNA of the CDR3 is TGCAGCGTTGAAGGGGGCTGGGCAGATACGCAGTATTTT. Its protein is CSVEGGWADTQYF.

This clone rates as medium-sized (0.01 to 0.1%). The gene calls are TRBV19 and TRBJ1-1; D unclear. The germline gives CDR1 LNHDA, CDR2 SQIVND (reference sequence). The V end was cut by 10 bases, the J end by 4 bases, with 16 bases between. This CDR3 is built from 13 residues. The CDR3 DNA reads as TGTGCCACCCGACCTCCCGGGAGCACTGAAGCTTTCTTT. Amino acid sequence: CATRPPGSTEAFF.

The rearrangement joins TRBV2 to TRBJ1-2; TRBD1 aligns across 10 bases. After removal of 6 bases from V and 6 bases from J, the junction contained 7 bases not matched to a gene. Germline-derived CDR1 and CDR2 are SNHLY and FYNNEI. The CDR3 covers 14 residues. The CDR3 loop reads CASSEWTGGDGYTF. Here the CDR3 DNA reads TGTGCCAGCAGCGAATGGACAGGGGGGGATGGCTACACCTTC.

This clone was recorded only once. This chain joins TRBV5-5 and TRBJ1-2; perhaps TRBD1 as D (6 bases). Between the trimmed V and J ends, which lost 1 base and 6 bases, there was a span of 19 bases. The germline gives CDR1 SGHKS, CDR2 YYEKEE (reference sequence). This CDR3 is built from 16 residues. CDR3 sequence reads: CASSLTRGVGSDGYTF. The CDR3 DNA sequence: TGTGCCAGCAGCTTGACCAGGGGTGTAGGGTCAGATGGCTACACCTTC.

The genes are TRBV15 and TRBJ2-7, with 11 bases that match TRBD1. CDR1 is LNHNV, CDR2 YYDKDF, per germline (reference sequence). This CDR3 has 15 amino acids. V gave up 5 bases and J gave up 4 bases; unmatched junction bases: 7. The CDR3 here is CATSEGGQGAYEQYF. The DNA of the CDR3 is TGTGCCACCAGCGAAGGAGGACAGGGGGCATACGAGCAGTACTTC.

The chain links TRBV6-4 to TRBJ2-6, with D perhaps matching TRBD1 (6 bases). CDR1 and CDR2 from the germline V gene are MRHNA and SNTAGT. This CDR3 comprises 16 residues. V shed 2 bases and J shed 4 bases, with 12 bases lying between them. The CDR3 reads CASSDTRTDGANVLTF. CDR3 bases: TGTGCCAGCAGTGACACCCGGACAGACGGGGCCAACGTCCTGACTTTC.

This clone was seen only a few times. CDR3: CAWSSGQGATEAFF. The CDR3 DNA is TGTGCCTGGAGTTCCGGACAGGGGGCCACTGAAGCTTTCTTT. J is TRBJ1-1 and V is TRBV30; 11 positions agree with TRBD1. After removal of 2 bases from V and 4 bases from J, the junction contained 3 bases not matched to a gene. This CDR3 comprises 14 residues. CDR1 GTSNPN and CDR2 SVGIG come from the germline V gene (reference sequence).

The chain is built from TRBV7-3 and TRBJ1-1; TRBD1 is a possible D gene (6 bases). The CDR3 runs to 14 residues. The V end lost 5 bases, the J end lost 3 bases, and 13 bases lay between the germline ends. Germline assignment: CDR1 SGHTA and CDR2 FQGTGA. The CDR3 nucleotides read TGTGCCAGCAGCATAGGGGGGGAGTACACTGAAGCTTTCTTT. Translated: CASSIGGEYTEAFF.